Presented here are 14 T cell receptor beta chains from one specimen sequenced in a study of control samples from healthy donors and cancer patients. Here immunoSEQ multiplex PCR was the method, and the copy in TCRdb shows in-frame clones only, minus some. The sample yields approximately 93,000 clones, about 89% seen once. Sequenced sample: PBMCs. The receptors shown here come from a woman between 45 and 60 years old with colorectal cancer.

This chain links TRBV12-3 or TRBV12-4 with TRBJ2-3; D call uncertain. The CDR3 covers 13 residues. The ends were cut back, 3 bases at V and 8 bases at J, with 12 bases in the middle. CDR3 DNA: TGTGCCAGCAGTTTTGGGATAGCCGGTACGCAGTATTTT. It specifies CASSFGIAGTQYF.

V gene TRBV12-3 or TRBV12-4 combines with J gene TRBJ1-6; D is unclear. The CDR3 spans 12 residues. The germline V and J ends were trimmed by 1 base and 18 bases, with 13 bases remaining between them. CDR3 in amino acids: CASSLGRIAPHF. CDR3 nucleotides: TGTGCCAGCAGTTTAGGGCGGATCGCGCCCCACTTT.

This clone was recorded only once. The chain is built from TRBV6-5 and TRBJ2-2, with D unresolved. This CDR3 is 14 amino acids long. The germline V gene has CDR1 MNHEY and CDR2 SVGAGI. V was pared by 6 bases and J by 1 base, with 9 bases between. The CDR3 nucleotides read TGTGCCAGCAGACTCCGCCTGAACACCGGGGAGCTGTTTTTT. Translating gives CASRLRLNTGELFF.

The chain combines TRBV3-1 (or the pseudogene TRBV3-2) with TRBJ2-5; D perhaps matches TRBD1 (6 bases). The V gene lost 2 bases and the J gene lost 4 bases, with 11 bases spanning the gap. Germline V gene sequence: CDR1 LGHDT, CDR2 YNNKEL (reference sequence). This CDR3 comprises 14 residues. The DNA of the CDR3 is TGTGCCAGCAGCCAAACAGGGAAGGGAGAGACCCAGTACTTC. Protein: CASSQTGKGETQYF.

The rearrangement links TRBV12-3 or TRBV12-4 to TRBJ1-2; a weak D match, TRBD1 (5 bases). Trimming pared 4 bases from V and 7 bases from J, leaving 10 bases between. The CDR3 loop spans 12 amino acids. The CDR3 DNA sequence: TGTGCCAGCAGTTCGGGGCGATCTGGCTACACCTTC. This translates into CASSSGRSGYTF.

V gene TRBV23-1 combines with J gene TRBJ1-4; D unclear. TRBV23-1 belongs to the ORF category, with a function that is uncertain. CDR3 length: 16 amino acids. V shed 8 bases and J shed 0 bases, with 16 bases lying between them. CDR3 DNA: TGCGCCAGCTTGGGCTACCTCGTACCAACTAATGAAAAACTGTTTTTT. This gives the protein CASLGYLVPTNEKLFF.

This clone has just one count. The chain recombines TRBV24-1 with TRBJ1-2; D is ambiguous. The germline V and J ends were trimmed by 5 bases and 4 bases, with 4 bases remaining between them. Germline assignment: CDR1 KGHDR and CDR2 SFDVKD. The CDR3 loop spans 11 amino acids. As DNA, the CDR3 is TGTGCCACCAGTGGCGGCTATGGCTACACCTTC. Translation gives CATSGGYGYTF.

The rearrangement uses TRBV9 and TRBJ2-3; 9 positions agree with TRBD2. Germline V gene lookup returns CDR1 SGDLS and CDR2 YYNGEE. The CDR3 runs to 15 residues. V lost 0 bases and J lost 4; bases outside the gene matches: 3. The CDR3 loop is CASSVAAGGSDTQYF. The DNA of the CDR3 is TGTGCCAGCAGCGTAGCAGCGGGGGGATCAGATACGCAGTATTTT.

The chain combines TRBV2 with TRBJ1-2; TRBD1 matches 7 bases. The CDR3 is 17 residues long. V shed 0 bases, J shed 8 bases, and the junction held 15 bases outside the gene matches. Germline values: CDR1 SNHLY, CDR2 FYNNEI. The CDR3 DNA reads TGTGCCAGCAGTGAAGCGCTTGGGGGGACAGCCTCGAGCGGCTACACCTTC. Protein: CASSEALGGTASSGYTF.

The chain uses TRBV24-1 and TRBJ2-2; 12 bases match TRBD2. V was pared by 4 bases and J by 4 bases, with 6 bases of the junction left unmatched. Germline values: CDR1 KGHDR, CDR2 SFDVKD. CDR3 length: 17 amino acids. CDR3 sequence: CATSEALAGGFTGELFF. The DNA for the CDR3 is TGTGCCACCAGTGAAGCACTAGCGGGGGGCTTCACCGGGGAGCTGTTTTTT.

The chain employs TRBV3-1 (or the pseudogene TRBV3-2) and TRBJ1-3, with TRBD1 matching 7 bases. V lost 4 bases, J lost 2 bases, and 5 bases stayed unmatched. CDR3 length equals 15 residues. Germline V gene lookup returns CDR1 LGHDT and CDR2 YNNKEL (reference sequence). CDR3 amino acids: CASSPPTGTGNTIYF. The CDR3 DNA follows: TGTGCCAGCAGCCCCCCGACAGGGACTGGAAACACCATATATTTT.

This sequence joins TRBV10-1 and TRBJ2-5; TRBD2 is a possible D gene (5 bases). The germline gives CDR1 WNHNN, CDR2 SYGVQD (reference sequence). The CDR3 sequence is 13 residues long. The CDR3 is CARARASQETQYF. DNA of the CDR3: TGCGCTAGGGCGAGGGCTTCACAAGAGACCCAGTACTTC.

V is TRBV5-1 and J is TRBJ1-5; 7 nucleotides align to TRBD1. CDR1 SGHRS and CDR2 YFSETQ come from the germline V gene. Trimming at V came to 4 bases and at J to 3 bases, leaving 7 bases not matched to a gene. This CDR3 has 15 amino acids. The CDR3 DNA reads TGCGCCAGCAGCCCCGGGACAGCCATCAATCAGCCCCAGCATTTT. Translating gives CASSPGTAINQPQHF. Using reference TRBV5-1 and TRBJ1-5 for the parts outside the CDR3, the full variable domain is KAGVTQTPRYLIKTRGQQVTLSCSPISGHRSVSWYQQTPGQGLQFLFEYFSETQRNKGNFPGRFSGRQFSNSRSEMNVSTLELGDSALYLCASSPGTAINQPQHFGDGTRLSIL.

This clone occurred once. The chain combines TRBV10-1 with TRBJ1-4; 8 bases fit TRBD1. The CDR3 consists of 16 residues. Germline CDR1 WNHNN, CDR2 SYGVQD (reference sequence). V lost 7 bases to trimming and J lost 0 bases; unmatched junction nucleotides: 7. The CDR3 spells CASTPGQGATNEKLFF. Here the CDR3 DNA reads TGCGCCAGCACCCCCGGACAGGGCGCAACTAATGAAAAACTGTTTTTT.